These T cell receptor beta chains were read from a single sample in a study of tumor-infiltrating lymphocytes in oesophageal squamous cell carcinoma. In TCRdb, the PCR reads were re-called with MiXCR into one record per CDR3 protein. The table includes some 12,000 distinct CDR3 sequences, 55% detected once. The specimen was esophageal tumor tissue. The receptors derive from a female donor with esophageal squamous cell carcinoma. Each CDR3 is given with its conserved first and last residue. D genes are given only for firm matches. Expanded clones get a size class; other rows say once, few or many, or leave the size out.

len	j_gene	v_gene	abundance	d_gene	CDR3nt	CDR3aa
14	TRBJ2-3	TRBV5-4	once	TRBD2	TGTGCCAGCAGCTTCCAGAATAGCGGGGGTACGCAGTATTTT	CASSFQNSGGTQYF
18	TRBJ2-5	TRBV7-3	medium-sized	TRBD1	TGTGCCAGCAGCCCGGGGGTGGGACAGGGGGCAGGGTGGGAGACCCAGTACTTC	CASSPGVGQGAGWETQYF
15	TRBJ1-5	TRBV12-5	NA	TRBD1	TGTGCTAGTGGGCTGACAGGGCCGAGCAATCAGCCCCAGCATTTT	CASGLTGPSNQPQHF
13	TRBJ2-7	TRBV6-1	medium-sized	NA	TGTGCCAGCAGTTTCGGCAGGGGTTACGAGCAGTACTTC	CASSFGRGYEQYF
14	TRBJ2-3	TRBV6-1	NA	TRBD2	TGTGCCAGCAGTTATCGGGGGGGGGCAGATACGCAGTATTTT	CASSYRGGADTQYF
11	TRBJ1-2	TRBV2	once	NA	TGTGCCAGCGACAGGAACTATGGCTACACCTTC	CASDRNYGYTF
14	TRBJ1-2	TRBV19	many	NA	TGTGCCAGTAGTATAGGGCAGGGCCTCTATGGCTACACCTTC	CASSIGQGLYGYTF
15	TRBJ1-4	TRBV7-6	medium-sized	TRBD1	TGTGCCAGCAGCTCCGGGACAGCAACTAATGAAAAACTGTTTTTT	CASSSGTATNEKLFF
14	TRBJ2-1	TRBV7-2	NA	NA	TGTGCCAGCAGCCAACAACTAGTTCTACTTGAGCAGTTCTTC	CASSQQLVLLEQFF
15	TRBJ2-3	TRBV7-3	many	NA	TGTGCCAGCAGCTTAATCGGCGGGAAGGCAGATACGCAGTATTTT	CASSLIGGKADTQYF
13	TRBJ1-2	TRBV6-8	NA	NA	TGTGCCAGCAGTTACGACAGCGTGGGCGGCTACACCTTC	CASSYDSVGGYTF
16	TRBJ2-3	TRBV4-1	few	NA	TGCGCCAGCAGCCAGGACCCTAGCGCCCGCACAGATACGCAGTATTTT	CASSQDPSARTDTQYF
12	TRBJ2-3	TRBV7-2	few	NA	TGTGCCAGCAGCGGGGCGACAGATACGCAGTATTTT	CASSGATDTQYF
16	TRBJ2-5	TRBV7-2	NA	TRBD2	TGTGCCAGCAGCCTCGGACTAGCGGGAGTGGTAGAGACCCAGTACTTC	CASSLGLAGVVETQYF
12	TRBJ2-3	TRBV6-2/TRBV6-3	NA	NA	TGTGCCAGCAGTTTACGGGAGTCTTCGCAGTATTTT	CASSLRESSQYF
15	TRBJ2-1	TRBV7-9	few	NA	TGTGCCAGCAGGAGTGCTCGGCTAGGATACAATGAGCAGTTCTTC	CASRSARLGYNEQFF
13	TRBJ2-5	TRBV7-3	NA	NA	TGTGCCAGCAGCTTGATTAGTCAAGAGACCCAGTACTTC	CASSLISQETQYF
13	TRBJ2-5	TRBV10-3	NA	TRBD2	TGTGCCACGGCGCGGGGGGACCAAGAGACCCAGTACTTC	CATARGDQETQYF
12	TRBJ2-5	TRBV29-1	NA	TRBD1	TGCAGCGTTAAGGGACAGGGAGAGACCCAGTACTTC	CSVKGQGETQYF
12	TRBJ1-1	TRBV28	few	NA	TGTGCCAGCAGTCCCCCGGGCACTGAAGCTTTCTTT	CASSPPGTEAFF
15	TRBJ2-3	TRBV7-2	NA	NA	TGTGCCAGCAGCTTAGCCGGGAGTCGGGCAGATACGCAGTATTTT	CASSLAGSRADTQYF
12	TRBJ2-3	TRBV12-3/TRBV12-4	NA	NA	TGTGCCAGCAGTCCGGGTGGGGGGACCCAGTACTTT	CASSPGGGTQYF
14	TRBJ1-6	TRBV5-1	few	NA	TGCGCCAGCAGACCGGACAGATATAATTCACCCCTCCACTTT	CASRPDRYNSPLHF
14	TRBJ2-1	TRBV2	many	TRBD1	TGTGCCAGCAGTCAACCGGGACAGCACAATGAGCAGTTCTTC	CASSQPGQHNEQFF
13	TRBJ1-1	TRBV6-2/TRBV6-3	NA	NA	TGTGCCAGCAAACTCAACACGAACACTGAAGCTTTCTTT	CASKLNTNTEAFF
16	TRBJ2-3	TRBV19	NA	TRBD1	TGTGCCAGTAGTTCTGGGGACAGGGTTAGCACAGATACGCAGTATTTT	CASSSGDRVSTDTQYF
14	TRBJ2-7	TRBV7-8	NA	NA	TGTGCCAGCAGCTTGGGGGGTATGTGGTACGAGCAGTACTTC	CASSLGGMWYEQYF
14	TRBJ2-2	TRBV7-6	NA	NA	TGTGCCACTGCGGGCGGGACTAACACCGGGGAGCTGTTTTTT	CATAGGTNTGELFF
13	TRBJ1-1	TRBV7-2	NA	NA	TGTGCCAGCAGCTGGTCTGGGAACACTGAAGCTTTCTTT	CASSWSGNTEAFF
14	TRBJ1-5	TRBV7-8	NA	NA	TGTGCCAGCAGCTTTGGGCAGGTTAATCAGCCCCAGCATTTT	CASSFGQVNQPQHF
16	TRBJ1-5	TRBV7-2	NA	NA	TGTGCCAGCAGCTTAGGGTGGGCAGGGGGCAATCAGCCCCAGCATTTT	CASSLGWAGGNQPQHF
12	TRBJ2-5	TRBV2	few	NA	TGTGCCAGCGGCGTGTACCAAGAGACCCAGTACTTC	CASGVYQETQYF
16	TRBJ2-1	TRBV7-6	NA	NA	TGTGCCAGCAGCCCAAAACAGAATAGCATTTACAATGAGCAGTTCTTC	CASSPKQNSIYNEQFF
15	TRBJ2-7	TRBV7-2	NA	TRBD1	TGTGCCAGCAGCTTAGCCGGGACAGGGATCTACGAGCAGTACTTC	CASSLAGTGIYEQYF
15	TRBJ1-4	TRBV27	NA	NA	TGTGCCAGCAGCACTTCCTACAGCCATGGTGAAAAACTGTTTTTT	CASSTSYSHGEKLFF
13	TRBJ2-3	TRBV5-1	many	NA	TGCGCCAGCAGAGGACAGATCGTAGATACGCAGTATTTT	CASRGQIVDTQYF
12	TRBJ2-1	TRBV11-1	NA	NA	TGTGCCAGCAGTTACGGCCACAATGAGCAGTTCTTC	CASSYGHNEQFF
15	TRBJ1-4	TRBV6-5	NA	TRBD1	TGTGCCAGCAGTGCCACAGGGGCTCCTAATGAAAAACTGTTTTTT	CASSATGAPNEKLFF
15	TRBJ2-3	TRBV7-9	many	NA	TGTGCCAGCAGCTTAGCGGGAGGAAGTACAGATACGCAGTATTTT	CASSLAGGSTDTQYF
15	TRBJ2-7	TRBV7-9	NA	NA	TGTGCCAGCAGCTCCCGGGATCACCTAGCCAACGAGCAGTACTTC	CASSSRDHLANEQYF